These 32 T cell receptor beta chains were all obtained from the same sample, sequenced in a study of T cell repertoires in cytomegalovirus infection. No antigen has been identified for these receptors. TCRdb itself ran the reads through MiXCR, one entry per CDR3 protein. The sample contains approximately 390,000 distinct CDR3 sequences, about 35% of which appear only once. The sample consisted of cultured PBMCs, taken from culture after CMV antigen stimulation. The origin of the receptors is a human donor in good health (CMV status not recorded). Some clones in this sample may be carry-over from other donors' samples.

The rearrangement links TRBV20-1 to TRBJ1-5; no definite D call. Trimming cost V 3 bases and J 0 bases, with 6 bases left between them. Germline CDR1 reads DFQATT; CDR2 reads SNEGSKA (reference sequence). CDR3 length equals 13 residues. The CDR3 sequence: CSASYGSNQPQHF. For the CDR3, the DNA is TGCAGTGCTAGTTACGGTAGCAATCAGCCCCAGCATTTT.

This CDR3 is CASSYPRARGRKLAGEGNEQYV. The CDR3 DNA sequence: TGTGCCAGCAGTTACCCCCGGGCCAGAGGCCGGAAACTAGCGGGAGAAGGGAACGAGCAGTACGTC. V usage is TRBV6-5 and J usage is TRBJ2-7; 11 bases agree with TRBD2. The V and J ends lost 2 bases and 5 bases, in that order; junction bases with no gene match: 26. CDR1 and CDR2 from the germline V gene are MNHEY and SVGAGI. The CDR3 runs 22 residues.

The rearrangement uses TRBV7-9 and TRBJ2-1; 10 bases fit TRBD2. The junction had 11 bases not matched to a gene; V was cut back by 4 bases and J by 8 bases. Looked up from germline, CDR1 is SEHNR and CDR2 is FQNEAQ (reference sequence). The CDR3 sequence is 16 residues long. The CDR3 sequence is CASSSTGTSVIDEQFF. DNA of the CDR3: TGTGCCAGCAGCTCCACCGGGACTAGCGTAATTGATGAGCAGTTCTTC.

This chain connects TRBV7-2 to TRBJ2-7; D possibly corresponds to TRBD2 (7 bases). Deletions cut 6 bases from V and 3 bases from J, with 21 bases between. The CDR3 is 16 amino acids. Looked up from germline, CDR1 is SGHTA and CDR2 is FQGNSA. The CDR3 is CASRGAGGSGLYEQYF. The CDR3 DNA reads TGTGCCAGCAGGGGGGCGGGCGGGAGCGGTCTCTACGAGCAGTACTTC. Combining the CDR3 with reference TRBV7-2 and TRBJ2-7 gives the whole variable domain GAGVSQSPSNKVTEKGKDVELRCDPISGHTALYWYRQSLGQGLEFLIYFQGNSAPDKSGLPSDRFSAERTGGSVSTLTIQRTQQEDSAVYLCASRGAGGSGLYEQYFGPGTRLTVT.

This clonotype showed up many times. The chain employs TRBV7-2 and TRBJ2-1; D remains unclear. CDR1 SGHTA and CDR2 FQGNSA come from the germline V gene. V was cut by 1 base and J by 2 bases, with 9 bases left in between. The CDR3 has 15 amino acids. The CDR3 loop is CASSLGRGAYNEQFF. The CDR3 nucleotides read TGTGCCAGCAGCTTAGGCCGTGGGGCCTACAATGAGCAGTTCTTC.

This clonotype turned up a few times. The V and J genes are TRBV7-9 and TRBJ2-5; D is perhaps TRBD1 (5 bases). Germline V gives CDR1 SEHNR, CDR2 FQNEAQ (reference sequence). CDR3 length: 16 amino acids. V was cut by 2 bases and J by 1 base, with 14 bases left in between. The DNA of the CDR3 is TGTGCCAGCAGCTTATTGATCAGGGCGTTCCAAGAGACCCAGTACTTC. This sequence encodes CASSLLIRAFQETQYF.

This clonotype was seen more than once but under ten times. The CDR3 sequence: CASSSGSSEQYF. The CDR3 DNA is TGTGCCAGCAGCTCAGGGAGTAGCGAGCAGTACTTC. This chain joins TRBV7-2 and TRBJ2-7; D may correspond to TRBD1 or TRBD2 (5 bases each). This CDR3 has 12 residues. Germline CDR1 SGHTA, CDR2 FQGNSA. V was clipped by 4 bases and J by 6 bases, with 10 bases between them.

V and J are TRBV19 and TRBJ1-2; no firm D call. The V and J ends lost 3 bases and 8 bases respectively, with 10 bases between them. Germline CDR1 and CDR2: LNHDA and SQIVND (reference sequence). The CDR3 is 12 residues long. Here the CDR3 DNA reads TGTGCCAGTAGTATTTCGTCTCGGGGCTACACCTTC. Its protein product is CASSISSRGYTF.

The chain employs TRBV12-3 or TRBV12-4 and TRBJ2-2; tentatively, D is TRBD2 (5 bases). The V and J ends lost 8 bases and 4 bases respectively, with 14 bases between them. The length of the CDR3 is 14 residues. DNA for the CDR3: TGTGCCAGCGAGGGTGGCTCGGTCACCGGGGAGCTGTTTTTT. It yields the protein CASEGGSVTGELFF.

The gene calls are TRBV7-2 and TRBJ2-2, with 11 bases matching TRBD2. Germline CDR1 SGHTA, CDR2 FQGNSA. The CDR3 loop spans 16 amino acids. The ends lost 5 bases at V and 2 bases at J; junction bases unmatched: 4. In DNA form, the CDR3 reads TGTGCCAGCAGCATTAGCGGGAGGGCCAACACCGGGGAGCTGTTTTTT. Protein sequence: CASSISGRANTGELFF.

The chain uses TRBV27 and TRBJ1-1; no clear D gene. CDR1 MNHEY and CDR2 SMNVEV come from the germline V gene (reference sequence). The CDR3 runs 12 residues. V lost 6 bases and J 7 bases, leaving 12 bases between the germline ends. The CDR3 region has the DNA TGTGCCAGCAGCCAAGGGTCCAGTGAAGCTTTCTTT. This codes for CASSQGSSEAFF.

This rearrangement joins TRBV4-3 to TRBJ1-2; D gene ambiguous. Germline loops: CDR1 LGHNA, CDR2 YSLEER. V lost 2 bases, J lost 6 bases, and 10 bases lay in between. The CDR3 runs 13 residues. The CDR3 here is CASSQTSRDGYTF. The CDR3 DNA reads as TGCGCCAGCAGCCAAACTTCCCGGGATGGCTACACCTTC.

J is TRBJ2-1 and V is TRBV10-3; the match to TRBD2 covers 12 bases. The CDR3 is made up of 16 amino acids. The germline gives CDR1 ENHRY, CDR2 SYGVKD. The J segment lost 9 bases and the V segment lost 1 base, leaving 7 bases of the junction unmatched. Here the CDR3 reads CAISELLAGGVREQFF. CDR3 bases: TGTGCCATCAGTGAGTTACTAGCGGGAGGAGTTCGTGAGCAGTTCTTC.

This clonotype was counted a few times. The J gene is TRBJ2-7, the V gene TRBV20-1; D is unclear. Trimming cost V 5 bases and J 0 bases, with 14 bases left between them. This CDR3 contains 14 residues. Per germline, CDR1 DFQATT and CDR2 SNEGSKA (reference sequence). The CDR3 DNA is TGCAGTGCTCGGACGGTCGCGAGCTCCTACGAGCAGTACTTC. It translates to CSARTVASSYEQYF.

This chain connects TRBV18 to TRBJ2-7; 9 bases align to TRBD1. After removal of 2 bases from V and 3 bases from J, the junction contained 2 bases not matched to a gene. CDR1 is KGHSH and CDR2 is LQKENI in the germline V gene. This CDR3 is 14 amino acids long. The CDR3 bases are TGTGCCAGCTCACCAGGACAGGGGAACTACGAGCAGTACGTC. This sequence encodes CASSPGQGNYEQYV.

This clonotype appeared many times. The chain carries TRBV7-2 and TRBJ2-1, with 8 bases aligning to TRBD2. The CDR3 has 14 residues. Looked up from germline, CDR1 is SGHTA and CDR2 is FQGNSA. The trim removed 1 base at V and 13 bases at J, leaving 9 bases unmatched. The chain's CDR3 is CASSLDPSGSEQFF. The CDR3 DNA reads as TGTGCCAGCAGCTTAGACCCTAGCGGGTCCGAACAGTTCTTC.

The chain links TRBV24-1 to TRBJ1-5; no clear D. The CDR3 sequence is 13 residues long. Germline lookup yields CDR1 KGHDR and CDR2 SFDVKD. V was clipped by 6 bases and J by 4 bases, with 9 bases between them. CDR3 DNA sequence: TGTGCCACCAGTTCAAAGGGAAATCAGCCCCAGCATTTT. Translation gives CATSSKGNQPQHF.

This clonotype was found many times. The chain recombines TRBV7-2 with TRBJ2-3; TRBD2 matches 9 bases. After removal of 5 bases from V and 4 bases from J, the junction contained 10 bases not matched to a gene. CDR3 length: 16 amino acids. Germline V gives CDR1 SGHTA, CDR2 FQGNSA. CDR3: CASSTNSAGGPDTQYF. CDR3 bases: TGTGCCAGCAGCACGAACTCAGCGGGAGGCCCAGATACGCAGTATTTT.

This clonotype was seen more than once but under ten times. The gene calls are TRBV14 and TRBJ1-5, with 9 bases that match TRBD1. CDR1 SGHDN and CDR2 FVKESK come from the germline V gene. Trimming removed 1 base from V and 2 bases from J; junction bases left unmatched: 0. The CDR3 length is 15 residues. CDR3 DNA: TGTGCCAGCAGCCAAGGGACAGGGGGCAATCAGCCCCAGCATTTT. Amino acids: CASSQGTGGNQPQHF.

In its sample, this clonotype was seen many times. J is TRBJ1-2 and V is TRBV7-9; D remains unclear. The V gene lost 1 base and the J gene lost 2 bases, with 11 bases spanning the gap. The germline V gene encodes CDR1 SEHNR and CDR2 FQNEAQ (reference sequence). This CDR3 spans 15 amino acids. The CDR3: CASSLVPDSNYGYTF. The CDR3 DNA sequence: TGTGCCAGCAGCTTAGTCCCAGATTCAAACTATGGCTACACCTTC.

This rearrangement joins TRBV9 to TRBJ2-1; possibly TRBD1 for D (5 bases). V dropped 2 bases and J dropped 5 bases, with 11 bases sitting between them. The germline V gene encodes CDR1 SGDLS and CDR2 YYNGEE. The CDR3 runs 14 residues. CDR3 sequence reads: CASSVVAGNNEQFF. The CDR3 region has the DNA TGTGCCAGCAGCGTTGTGGCAGGGAACAATGAGCAGTTCTTC.

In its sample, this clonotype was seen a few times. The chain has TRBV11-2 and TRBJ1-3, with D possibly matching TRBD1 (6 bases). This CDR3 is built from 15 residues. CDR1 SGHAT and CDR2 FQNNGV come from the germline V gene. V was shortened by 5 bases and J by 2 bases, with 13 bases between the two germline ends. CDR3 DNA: TGTGCCAGCAGCAAACCGACAGGTGCTGGAAACACCATATATTTT. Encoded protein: CASSKPTGAGNTIYF.

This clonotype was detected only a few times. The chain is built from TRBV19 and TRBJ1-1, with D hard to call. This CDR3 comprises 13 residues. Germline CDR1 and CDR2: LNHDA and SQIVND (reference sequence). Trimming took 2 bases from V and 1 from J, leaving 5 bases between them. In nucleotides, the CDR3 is TGTGCCAGTAGTATATTGGAGAACACTGAAGCTTTCTTT. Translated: CASSILENTEAFF.

CDR3: CASSFTGSDEKLFF. The CDR3, as DNA: TGTGCCAGCAGCTTTACGGGATCGGATGAAAAACTGTTTTTT. V gene TRBV7-2 combines with J gene TRBJ1-4; D not resolved. CDR3 size: 14 residues. Trimming left V 3 bases short and J 6 bases short, with 11 bases between. Germline CDR1 SGHTA, CDR2 FQGNSA.

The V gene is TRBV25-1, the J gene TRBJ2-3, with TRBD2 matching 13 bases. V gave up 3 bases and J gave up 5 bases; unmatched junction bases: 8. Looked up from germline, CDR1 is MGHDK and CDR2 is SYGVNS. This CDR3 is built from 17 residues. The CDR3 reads CASSDVVLAGGGDTQYF. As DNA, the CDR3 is TGTGCCAGCAGTGATGTGGTACTAGCGGGAGGGGGAGATACGCAGTATTTT.

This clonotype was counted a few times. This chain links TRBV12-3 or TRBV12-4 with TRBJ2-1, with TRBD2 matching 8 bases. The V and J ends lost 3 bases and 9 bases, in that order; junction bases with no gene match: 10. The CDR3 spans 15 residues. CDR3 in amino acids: CASSLGASGFGEQFF. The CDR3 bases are TGTGCCAGCAGTTTGGGGGCTAGCGGGTTTGGTGAGCAGTTCTTC.

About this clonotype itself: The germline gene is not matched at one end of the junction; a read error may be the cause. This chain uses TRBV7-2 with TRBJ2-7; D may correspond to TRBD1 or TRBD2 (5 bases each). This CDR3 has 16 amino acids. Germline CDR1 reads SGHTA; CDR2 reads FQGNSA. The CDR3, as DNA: TGTGCCAGCAGCGGATCGGGCCGGTGGGGGTTCTACGAGCGGTACTTC. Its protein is CASSGSGRWGFYERYF.

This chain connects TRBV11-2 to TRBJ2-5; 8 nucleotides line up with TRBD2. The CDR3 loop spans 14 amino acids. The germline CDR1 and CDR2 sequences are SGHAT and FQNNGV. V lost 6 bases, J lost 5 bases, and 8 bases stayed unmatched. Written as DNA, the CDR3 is TGTGCCAGCAGGAGCGGGACTAGAGGGGAGACCCAGTACTTC. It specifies CASRSGTRGETQYF. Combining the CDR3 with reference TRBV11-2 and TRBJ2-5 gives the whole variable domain EAGVAQSPRYKIIEKRQSVAFWCNPISGHATLYWYQQILGQGPKLLIQFQNNGVVDDSQLPKDRFSAERLKGVDSTLKIQPAKLEDSAVYLCASRSGTRGETQYFGPGTRLLVL.

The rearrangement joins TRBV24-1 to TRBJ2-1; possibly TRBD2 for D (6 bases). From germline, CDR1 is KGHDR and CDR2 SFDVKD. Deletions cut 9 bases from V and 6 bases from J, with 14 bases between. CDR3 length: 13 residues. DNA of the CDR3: TGTGCCACCGGGACGGGGGAGAGCAATGAGCAGTTCTTC. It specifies CATGTGESNEQFF.

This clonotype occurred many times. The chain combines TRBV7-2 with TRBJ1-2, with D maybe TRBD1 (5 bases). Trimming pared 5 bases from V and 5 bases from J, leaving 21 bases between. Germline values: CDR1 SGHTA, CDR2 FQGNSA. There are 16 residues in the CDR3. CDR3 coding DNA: TGTGCCAGCAGCCCGGACTCCTCGGCAGGGTGGTATGGCTACACCTTC. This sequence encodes CASSPDSSAGWYGYTF.

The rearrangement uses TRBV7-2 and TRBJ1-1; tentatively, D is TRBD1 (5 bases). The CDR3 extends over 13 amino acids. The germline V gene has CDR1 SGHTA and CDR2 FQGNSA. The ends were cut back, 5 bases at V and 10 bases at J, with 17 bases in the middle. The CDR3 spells CASSAGPFPVAFF. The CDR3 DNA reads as TGTGCCAGCAGCGCGGGGCCGTTCCCCGTAGCTTTCTTT.

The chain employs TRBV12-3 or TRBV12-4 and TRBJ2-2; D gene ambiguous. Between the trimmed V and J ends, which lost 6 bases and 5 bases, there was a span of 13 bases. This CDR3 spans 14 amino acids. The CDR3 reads CASRTSPSTGELFF. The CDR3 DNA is TGTGCCAGCAGGACTTCCCCGAGTACCGGGGAGCTGTTTTTT.